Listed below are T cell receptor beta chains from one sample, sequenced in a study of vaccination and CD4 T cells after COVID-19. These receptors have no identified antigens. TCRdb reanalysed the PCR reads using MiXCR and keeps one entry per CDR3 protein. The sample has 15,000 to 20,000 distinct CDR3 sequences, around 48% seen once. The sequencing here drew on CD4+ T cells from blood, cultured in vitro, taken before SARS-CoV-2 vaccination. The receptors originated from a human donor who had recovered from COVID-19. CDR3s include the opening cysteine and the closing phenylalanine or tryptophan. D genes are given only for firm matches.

CDR3: CASSPDLYGGGASSPLHF
D: NA
J: TRBJ1-6
V: TRBV6-1

CDR3: CASSRDSSGANVLTF
D: TRBD1
J: TRBJ2-6
V: TRBV11-3

CDR3: CASSADGGTDTQYF
D: NA
J: TRBJ2-3
V: TRBV7-2

CDR3: CASSHWDFGKTNYGYTF
D: NA
J: TRBJ1-2
V: TRBV6-2/TRBV6-3

CDR3: CASSSTSGSGEQYF
D: TRBD2
J: TRBJ2-7
V: TRBV28

CDR3: CAITPGQANTGELFF
D: TRBD1
J: TRBJ2-2
V: TRBV10-3

CDR3: CASSLGQGHQPQHF
D: TRBD1
J: TRBJ1-5
V: TRBV6-1

CDR3: CASSLRGQANYGYTF
D: TRBD1
J: TRBJ1-2
V: TRBV12-3/TRBV12-4

CDR3: CASSSGQEGSSPLHF
D: TRBD1
J: TRBJ1-6
V: TRBV7-8

CDR3: CASSLTGGNTEAFF
D: NA
J: TRBJ1-1
V: TRBV7-2

CDR3: CASSRQGLSSPLHF
D: TRBD1
J: TRBJ1-6
V: TRBV7-9

CDR3: CASTTTWGGLRSNQPQHF
D: NA
J: TRBJ1-5
V: TRBV19

CDR3: CASSQLRAQDTEAFF
D: NA
J: TRBJ1-1
V: TRBV7-2

CDR3: CSAAPLGTGSGYTF
D: TRBD1
J: TRBJ1-2
V: TRBV20-1

CDR3: CATSRDLRNTEAFF
D: NA
J: TRBJ1-1
V: TRBV15

CDR3: CSATGTASSYEQYF
D: TRBD1
J: TRBJ2-7
V: TRBV20-1